This passage covers 23 T cell receptor beta chains from one sample sequenced in a study of T cells expressing NK-cell markers. From its re-call of the 5' RACE reads, TCRdb lists each CDR3 protein once, without DNA. The table lists some 440,000 distinct CDR3 sequences. Sequenced input: blood T cells: a sorted CD56 or NKG2C T cell subset, CD4+ or CD8+ T cells, or bulk PBMC T cells (not recorded which). Receptors originate from a woman aged 50 to 65 in good health.

The CDR3 protein is CASSRIAGGTGELFF. This chain joins TRBV11-3 and TRBJ2-2; the D call from TCRdb, TRBD2, cannot be confirmed without DNA. The CDR3 has 15 amino acids. Germline values: CDR1 SGHNT, CDR2 YENEEA.

The chain combines TRBV12-3 or TRBV12-4 with TRBJ1-1; TCRdb gives TRBD1 as the D gene, but with no DNA this cannot be confirmed. CDR3 length: 17 amino acids. The chain's CDR3 is CASSSTDRGLRRTEAFF.

This rearrangement joins TRBV5-5 to TRBJ2-7; there is no DNA to check the TCRdb D call of TRBD2. Germline V gene lookup returns CDR1 SGHKS and CDR2 YYEKEE (reference sequence). The CDR3 spans 15 residues. The CDR3 loop reads CASSSRTSERHEQYF.

The chain is built from TRBV15 and TRBJ2-2; the D call from TCRdb, TRBD1, cannot be confirmed without DNA. This CDR3 contains 16 residues. Germline V gene sequence: CDR1 LNHNV, CDR2 YYDKDF (reference sequence). The CDR3 loop reads CATSSGGQGNTGELFF.

The chain uses TRBV30 and TRBJ1-4; no DNA is available, so the TRBD1 call from TCRdb remains unchecked. This CDR3 comprises 15 residues. Per the germline V gene, CDR1 is GTSNPN and CDR2 is SVGIG (reference sequence). CDR3 amino acids: CAWSVRRGTHEKLFF.

V usage is TRBV11-2 and J usage is TRBJ2-1. The CDR3 has 15 residues. CDR1 SGHAT and CDR2 FQNNGV come from the germline V gene. The CDR3 protein is CASSQDGVSYNEQFF. Full variable domain (missing parts from reference TRBV11-2 and TRBJ2-1): EAGVAQSPRYKIIEKRQSVAFWCNPISGHATLYWYQQILGQGPKLLIQFQNNGVVDDSQLPKDRFSAERLKGVDSTLKIQPAKLEDSAVYLCASSQDGVSYNEQFFGPGTRLTVL.

V usage is TRBV7-8 and J usage is TRBJ2-5. Germline V CDR1 and CDR2: SGHVS, FQNEAQ. This CDR3 is built from 13 residues. The CDR3 sequence: CASSSSRKETQYF. The full variable domain, rest sourced from reference TRBV7-8 and TRBJ2-5, is GAGVSQSPRYKVAKRGQDVALRCDPISGHVSLFWYQQALGQGPEFLTYFQNEAQLDKSGLPSDRFFAERPEGSVSTLKIQRTQQEDSAVYLCASSSSRKETQYFGPGTRLLVL.

This chain uses TRBV12-3 or TRBV12-4 with TRBJ2-2; without DNA, the TCRdb call of TRBD2 cannot be checked. The CDR3 is 16 amino acids. The CDR3 is CASSFPDSLGTGELFF.

The rearrangement uses TRBV6-1 and TRBJ2-4; TCRdb selects TRBD2, and the lack of DNA leaves this call unchecked. There are 12 residues in the CDR3. The V gene's germline CDR1 is MNHNS and CDR2 SASEGT. This CDR3 reads CASSDPGLAEYF.

The chain uses TRBV20-1 and TRBJ1-5; there is no DNA to check the TCRdb D call of TRBD1. The CDR3 contains 16 residues. Looked up from germline, CDR1 is DFQATT and CDR2 is SNEGSKA (reference sequence). The CDR3 loop is CSARVTGPKGNQPQHF.

The chain links TRBV11-1 to TRBJ2-7; TCRdb lists TRBD1, though no DNA is available to test this call. The V gene's germline CDR1 is SGHAT and CDR2 FQDESV (reference sequence). The CDR3 has 17 amino acids. CDR3 sequence reads: CASSWRGVGSGGYEQYF.

The chain employs TRBV5-1 and TRBJ1-2; lacking DNA, the TRBD1 call made by TCRdb goes unchecked. The CDR3 is 15 amino acids. Germline CDR1 SGHRS, CDR2 YFSETQ. The CDR3 loop reads CASSFTGTGLYGYTF.

The rearrangement joins TRBV13 to TRBJ2-1; TCRdb proposes TRBD1, but this gene call is untestable without DNA. This CDR3 contains 14 residues. Germline V gives CDR1 PRHDT, CDR2 FYEKMQ (reference sequence). The CDR3 loop is CASSSGTDYNEQFF.

The chain couples TRBV6-2 or TRBV6-3 to TRBJ1-1; TCRdb names TRBD1, which stays unverified in the absence of DNA. The CDR3 loop spans 16 amino acids. Per the germline V gene, CDR1 is MNHEY and CDR2 is SVGEGT. CDR3 in amino acids: CASSLGRGRVNTEAFF.

The genes are TRBV2 and TRBJ2-1; TCRdb reports TRBD2, a call that lacks DNA to check it against. The germline V gene encodes CDR1 SNHLY and CDR2 FYNNEI. The CDR3 loop spans 16 amino acids. The CDR3 is CASRRAGTSGTGEQFF.

J is TRBJ1-3 and V is TRBV7-6; TCRdb's assignment of TRBD1 cannot be checked, as there is no DNA. Germline lookup yields CDR1 SGHVS and CDR2 FNYEAQ. CDR3 length: 18 residues. The CDR3 loop reads CASSLMLEGIRSGNTIYF.

The chain links TRBV5-6 to TRBJ2-5; TCRdb's D call of TRBD1 is untestable without DNA. Germline V CDR1 and CDR2: SGHDT, YYEEEE. The CDR3 runs 14 residues. The CDR3 protein is CASSFNQGGETQYF. Full variable domain (outside the CDR3, taken from reference TRBV5-6 and TRBJ2-5): DAGVTQSPTHLIKTRGQQVTLRCSPKSGHDTVSWYQQALGQGPQFIFQYYEEEERQRGNFPDRFSGHQFPNYSSELNVNALLLGDSALYLCASSFNQGGETQYFGPGTRLLVL.

This chain's CDR3 is CASSFSGVAGGRDNEQFF. The chain links TRBV5-6 to TRBJ2-1; without DNA, the TCRdb call of TRBD2 cannot be checked. The CDR3 contains 18 residues. Per the germline V gene, CDR1 is SGHDT and CDR2 is YYEEEE.

This chain connects TRBV7-2 to TRBJ2-2. The CDR3 loop spans 11 amino acids. CDR1 is SGHTA, CDR2 FQGNSA, per germline. The CDR3 loop is CASSAQFPLFF.

The rearrangement uses TRBV12-3 or TRBV12-4 and TRBJ1-2. The length of the CDR3 is 13 residues. CDR3 residues: CASSLDFSYGYTF.

This chain uses TRBV9 with TRBJ2-1. CDR3 size: 14 residues. Germline V lookup: CDR1 SGDLS, CDR2 YYNGEE. This chain's CDR3 is CASSRSLTYNEQFF.

The rearrangement joins TRBV4-1 to TRBJ1-4. Germline V gene sequence: CDR1 MGHRA, CDR2 YSYEKL. CDR3 size: 16 residues. The CDR3 spells CASSRTGPGSDEKLFF.

The chain employs TRBV5-1 and TRBJ2-1; the D call of TRBD2 rests on TCRdb alone, since no DNA is present to check it. The CDR3 extends over 15 amino acids. The germline gives CDR1 SGHRS, CDR2 YFSETQ. The CDR3 loop is CASSPGLALINEQFF.